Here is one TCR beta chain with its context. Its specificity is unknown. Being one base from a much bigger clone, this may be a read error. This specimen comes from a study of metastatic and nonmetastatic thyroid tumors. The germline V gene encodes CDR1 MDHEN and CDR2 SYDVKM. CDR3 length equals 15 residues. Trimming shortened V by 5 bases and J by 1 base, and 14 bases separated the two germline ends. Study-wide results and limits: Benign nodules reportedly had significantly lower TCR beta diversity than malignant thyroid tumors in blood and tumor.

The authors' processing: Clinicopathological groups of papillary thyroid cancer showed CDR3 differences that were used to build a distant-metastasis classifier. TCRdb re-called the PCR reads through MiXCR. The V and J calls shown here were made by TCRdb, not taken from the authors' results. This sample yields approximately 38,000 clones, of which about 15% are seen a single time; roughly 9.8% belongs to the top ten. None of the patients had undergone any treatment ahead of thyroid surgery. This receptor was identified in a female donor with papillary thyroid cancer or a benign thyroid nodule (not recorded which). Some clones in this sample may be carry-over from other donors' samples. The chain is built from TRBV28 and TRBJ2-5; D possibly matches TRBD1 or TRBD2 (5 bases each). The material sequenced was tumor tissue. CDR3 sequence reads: CASSGYPGPQETQYF. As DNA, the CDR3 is TGTGCCAGCAGTGGATACCCGGGACCCCAAGAGACCCAGTACTTC.